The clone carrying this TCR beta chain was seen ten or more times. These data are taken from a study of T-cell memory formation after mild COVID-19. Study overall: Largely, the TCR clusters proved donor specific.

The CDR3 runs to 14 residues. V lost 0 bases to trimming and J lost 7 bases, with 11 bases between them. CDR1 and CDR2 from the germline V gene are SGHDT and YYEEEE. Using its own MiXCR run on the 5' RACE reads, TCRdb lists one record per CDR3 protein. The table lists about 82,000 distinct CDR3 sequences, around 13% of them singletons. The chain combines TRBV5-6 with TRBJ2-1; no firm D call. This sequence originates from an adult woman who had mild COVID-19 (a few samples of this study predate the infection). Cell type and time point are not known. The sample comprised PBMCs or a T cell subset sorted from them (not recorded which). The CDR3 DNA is TGTGCCAGCAGCTTGGCCGGCTTTAAGAATGAGCAGTTCTTC. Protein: CASSLAGFKNEQFF.